This TCR beta chain originates from a study of identical twins. Study observations and caveats: Cord blood beta clonotypes present at high abundance carried fewer insertions; no such pattern appeared in memory repertoires. Interpretation of the results relied on cross-sectional statistical analysis and not on following the same donors.

It was template switching that added a universal primer site, and there were unique molecular identifiers on the cDNA. MiXCR, applied by TCRdb to the 5' RACE reads, yields one record per CDR3 protein. Here the sample spans under 1 million distinct CDR3 sequences, 12% being singletons. CDR3 length equals 15 residues. Per the germline V gene, CDR1 is LGHDT and CDR2 is YNNKEL (reference sequence). Trimming stripped 2 bases from V and 5 bases from J, with 13 bases between. This clonotype was recorded many times. Antigen unknown. Everyone who gave samples was a healthy Caucasian. The sample also formed part of further work on yellow fever vaccine responses in identical twins.

This TCR was sampled from a woman aged 18-35 years in good health. The V gene is TRBV3-1, the J gene TRBJ2-1, with D possibly matching TRBD2 (6 bases). Sequencing was performed on PBMCs. The CDR3 nucleotides are TGTGCCAGCAGCCAAAGGGCGGGGAGAAACAATGAGCAGTTCTTC. This gives the protein CASSQRAGRNNEQFF.